This T cell receptor beta chain was recovered during a study of neurological immune-mediated disorders. Using its own MiXCR run on the 5' RACE reads, TCRdb lists one record per CDR3 protein. In the table there are roughly 28,000 distinct CDR3 sequences, 9% to 15% of which are singletons. The controls, all healthy individuals, were blood bank volunteers in Maryland, USA. In its sample, this clonotype was seen many times. The TCR comes from a man aged 60-69 years in good health. The sequencing input was PBMCs.

This CDR3 is CASSQDTYAENTIYF. CDR3 DNA sequence: TGCGCCAGCAGCCAAGACACCTACGCCGAGAACACCATATATTTT. The chain recombines TRBV4-1 with TRBJ1-3, with D uncertain. The V gene's germline CDR1 is MGHRA and CDR2 YSYEKL. The CDR3 sequence is 15 residues long. The V and J ends lost 0 bases and 7 bases respectively, with 13 bases between them.